This T cell receptor beta chain emerged from a study of blood T cell repertoires in COVID-19. About the research overall: Sites in the United States, Italy and Spain provided acute and convalescent COVID-19 samples.

V was clipped by 0 bases and J by 9 bases, with 9 bases between them. Germline V CDR1 and CDR2: MRHNA, SNTAGT. CDR3 length equals 13 residues. Produced via immunoSEQ multiplex PCR; TCRdb's table is partial and in-frame only. Seen here are roughly 290,000 clones, over 75% observed once, and the top ten hold 0.7% to 0.9%. This clone has only a few counts. Enrolled during active infection, Seattle patients were then followed longitudinally. The source is a human donor with COVID-19, enrolled during active disease. The donor label of this sample is uncertain. This chain links TRBV6-4 with TRBJ2-1, with D possibly being TRBD1 (5 bases). The sequenced material came from peripheral blood. The CDR3 spells CASSDSWGSEQFF. CDR3 nucleotide sequence: TGTGCCAGCAGTGACTCGTGGGGCAGTGAGCAGTTCTTC.